This T cell receptor beta chain was obtained from a study of T cell responses to AZD1222 COVID-19 vaccine. Study-wide findings and caveats: Clonal diversity was possibly underestimated, and the donors were mostly white British, with more females. After two AZD1222 doses, spike-specific TCR breadth and depth rose versus day 0. Only 5 or 6 people who got AZD1222 tested seropositive at baseline.

Data came from immunoSEQ multiplex PCR; TCRdb stores just in-frame clones and leaves some out. In the table there are about 50,000 clones, 85% to 90% of which are singletons. Regarding this clone: Its antigen is unidentified.

This CDR3 comprises 15 residues. Trimming at V came to 5 bases and at J to 6 bases, leaving 11 bases not matched to a gene. In germline, CDR1 is PRHDT, CDR2 FYEKMQ (reference sequence). The TCR was taken from an adult in good health. The sample in question was peripheral blood, obtained on day 0 of MenACWY control vaccination. The chain has TRBV13 and TRBJ2-7; 9 positions match TRBD1. CDR3: CASSSGQGRGLEQYF. Written as DNA, the CDR3 is TGTGCCAGCAGCAGCGGACAGGGGAGGGGTCTCGAGCAGTACTTC. The variable domain in full, with the rest retrieved from reference TRBV13 and TRBJ2-7, is AAGVIQSPRHLIKEKRETATLKCYPIPRHDTVYWYQQGPGQDPQFLISFYEKMQSDKGSIPDRFSAQQFSDYHSELNMSSLELGDSALYFCASSSGQGRGLEQYFGPGTRLTVT.